This T cell receptor beta chain was profiled in a study of cytomegalovirus exposure and HLA in healthy donors. The study ran its PCR with 60 Vbeta and 13 Jbeta primers. Assay used: immunoSEQ multiplex PCR; TCRdb lists only in-frame clones, some missing. The table has about 84,000 clones, less than 80% seen once. Note on this clone: No antigen is known for it.

General study results and limits: CMV antigen specificity of a few CMV-associated chains was confirmed in vitro. Trimming of TCR beta V- and J-genes showed a link, identified in a later analysis, to a missense DCLRE1C variant. TCR beta V segments were, for the most part, productive about 87% or about 30% of the time in an earlier analysis.

The sequencing input was PBMCs. The clonotype originates from a woman in her thirties or forties in good health and CMV-seropositive.

CDR3 nucleotides: TGTGCCAGCAGTGAAGCCCGGGGCGGAGGGACTGAAGCTTTCTTT. This encodes CASSEARGGGTEAFF. The chain joins TRBV2 to TRBJ1-1, with D perhaps matching TRBD1 (5 bases). CDR3 length: 15 amino acids. Trimming left V 0 bases short and J 5 bases short, with 13 bases between. The germline V gene has CDR1 SNHLY and CDR2 FYNNEI.